These 14 T cell receptor beta chains came from one sample sequenced in a study of OX40 agonist ivuxolimab in advanced cancers. Sequenced by immunoSEQ multiplex PCR; TCRdb stores in-frame clones only, minus some. This sample has roughly 49,000 clones, with more than 85% found just once. The sequencing used CD4+ or CD8+ T cells sorted from blood, collected in a trial of the OX40 agonist ivuxolimab. These receptors all come from an adult with an advanced solid tumor such as melanoma, head and neck, liver or kidney cancer.

The chain employs TRBV7-8 and TRBJ2-7; tentatively, D is TRBD2 (6 bases). In germline, CDR1 is SGHVS, CDR2 FQNEAQ. The CDR3 length is 18 residues. Trimming shortened V by 2 bases and J by 0 bases, and 20 bases separated the two germline ends. The CDR3 nucleotides are TGTGCCAGCAGCTTACCGTCAGCCGGAGGCGGGGACTCCTACGAGCAGTACTTC. This sequence encodes CASSLPSAGGGDSYEQYF.

This chain links TRBV9 with TRBJ1-1; D unclear. Germline CDR1 SGDLS, CDR2 YYNGEE. Trimming removed 0 bases at V and 0 bases at J, with 3 bases between. The length of the CDR3 is 13 residues. The CDR3, as DNA: TGTGCCAGCAGCGTAGAGGTGAACACTGAAGCTTTCTTT. Protein: CASSVEVNTEAFF.

The chain is built from TRBV29-1 and TRBJ1-1, with 12 bases lining up with TRBD1. V lost 4 bases to trimming and J lost 0 bases; unmatched junction nucleotides: 3. Germline V gene data show CDR1 as SQVTM and CDR2 as ANQGSEA. The CDR3 has 15 residues. CDR3 DNA sequence: TGCAGCGTTGGGGGACAGGGGGCTTTGAACACTGAAGCTTTCTTT. It is translated as CSVGGQGALNTEAFF.

The chain is built from TRBV19 and TRBJ1-2; 8 nucleotides agree with TRBD1. The germline CDR1 and CDR2 sequences are LNHDA and SQIVND (reference sequence). The CDR3 runs to 14 residues. The trim removed 4 bases at V and 2 bases at J, leaving 3 bases unmatched. CDR3 sequence reads: CASSTRTGNYGYTF. For the CDR3, the DNA is TGTGCCAGTAGTACTCGGACAGGGAACTATGGCTACACCTTC.

The chain is built from TRBV9 and TRBJ1-6; tentative D call: TRBD1 (5 bases). Trimming pared 4 bases from V and 2 bases from J, leaving 13 bases between. Germline values: CDR1 SGDLS, CDR2 YYNGEE. This CDR3 has 16 residues. The CDR3 protein is CASSPWGGAYNSPLHF. The CDR3 DNA sequence: TGTGCCAGCAGCCCTTGGGGAGGGGCCTATAATTCACCCCTCCACTTT.

The chain couples TRBV6-6 to TRBJ1-2; 9 bases fit TRBD1. Losses at the gene ends were 7 bases for V and 7 bases for J; bases not matched to a gene: 10. This CDR3 is 14 amino acids long. Germline loops: CDR1 MNHNY, CDR2 SVGAGI (reference sequence). DNA of the CDR3: TGTGCCAGCACCCCTGAGGGGACAGGGTTTGGCTACACCTTC. Its protein product is CASTPEGTGFGYTF.

This chain links TRBV6-1 with TRBJ2-1; D possibly corresponds to TRBD1 (5 bases). This CDR3 region has 16 residues. Trimming removed 0 bases at V and 9 bases at J, with 18 bases between. The germline CDR1 and CDR2 sequences are MNHNS and SASEGT. This CDR3 reads CASSEAQGMVLVEQFF. CDR3 DNA sequence: TGTGCCAGCAGTGAAGCGCAGGGAATGGTTTTAGTTGAGCAGTTCTTC.

This chain links TRBV29-1 with TRBJ2-1; D not resolved. Germline V lookup: CDR1 SQVTM, CDR2 ANQGSEA. The V end was cut by 1 base, the J end by 9 bases, with 10 bases between. This CDR3 comprises 12 residues. The chain's CDR3 is CSVEGRAAEQFF. Written as DNA, the CDR3 is TGCAGCGTTGAAGGAAGAGCAGCTGAGCAGTTCTTC.

This chain uses TRBV6-6 with TRBJ1-6; D uncertain. Per the germline V gene, CDR1 is MNHNY and CDR2 is SVGAGI (reference sequence). Trimming took off 7 bases at V and 5 bases at J, with 6 bases between the two ends. CDR3 size: 12 residues. CDR3 region: CASTQNNSPLHF. CDR3 sequence (DNA): TGTGCCAGCACACAGAATAATTCACCCCTCCACTTT.

This clone rates as medium-sized (0.01 to 0.1%). This chain connects TRBV7-9 to TRBJ2-5, with D maybe TRBD2 (6 bases). This CDR3 region has 16 residues. Germline loops: CDR1 SEHNR, CDR2 FQNEAQ (reference sequence). Between the trimmed V and J ends, which lost 5 bases and 5 bases, there was a span of 21 bases. The CDR3 region is CASSLPPGTHRETQYF. CDR3 bases: TGTGCCAGCAGCCTGCCACCTGGGACTCATAGGGAGACCCAGTACTTC.

The chain employs TRBV7-2 and TRBJ2-7, with D possibly being TRBD1 (5 bases). Trimming cost V 1 base and J 5 bases, with 9 bases left between them. This CDR3 contains 13 residues. In germline, CDR1 is SGHTA, CDR2 FQGNSA. Written as DNA, the CDR3 is TGTGCCAGCAGCTTAGTTCAGGGCCACGAGCAGTACTTC. Protein: CASSLVQGHEQYF.

V is TRBV7-3 and J is TRBJ1-5; D is uncertain. V lost 1 base and J 2 bases, leaving 6 bases between the germline ends. The CDR3 is made up of 14 amino acids. The germline V gene has CDR1 SGHTA and CDR2 FQGTGA. The CDR3 region is CASSLREGNQPQHF. CDR3 DNA: TGTGCCAGCAGCTTAAGAGAGGGCAATCAGCCCCAGCATTTT. The full variable domain, its missing parts supplied by reference TRBV7-3 and TRBJ1-5, is GAGVSQTPSNKVTEKGKYVELRCDPISGHTALYWYRQSLGQGPEFLIYFQGTGAADDSGLPNDRFFAVRPEGSVSTLKIQRTERGDSAVYLCASSLREGNQPQHFGDGTRLSIL.

This rearrangement joins TRBV4-3 to TRBJ2-2; 12 bases align to TRBD1. Germline assignment: CDR1 LGHNA and CDR2 YSLEER. This CDR3 is 18 amino acids long. J lost 4 bases, V lost 0 bases, and 6 bases had no gene match. DNA for the CDR3: TGCGCCAGCAGCCAAGATGGGACAGGGGGCGCGGGCACCGGGGAGCTGTTTTTT. Its protein is CASSQDGTGGAGTGELFF.

The chain joins TRBV10-3 to TRBJ2-2; tentative D call: TRBD2 (6 bases). Germline CDR1 reads ENHRY; CDR2 reads SYGVKD. The V end lost 3 bases, the J end lost 0 bases, and 17 bases lay between the germline ends. The CDR3 is 18 residues long. DNA of the CDR3: TGTGCCATCAGTGACTGGCCCTTGACGGGGGCGAACACCGGGGAGCTGTTTTTT. Protein sequence: CAISDWPLTGANTGELFF.